This T cell receptor beta chain comes out of a study of monozygotic twins with inflammatory bowel disease (dated by TCRdb to 2018 to 2020). General notes on the study: The complete study included 28 monozygotic twin pairs: 19 IBD-discordant Danish pairs and nine German pairs, of which four were IBD-concordant and five were IBD-discordant. Disease-associated traits were sought mainly through comparisons between IBD patients and their genetically identical healthy co-twins within discordant pairs. Each individual had, on average, about 151 000 unique TCRalpha sequences and 181 000 unique TCRbeta sequences available for analysis. The investigation overall reported the following: The results gave no support for a single strong signal or clonotype linked to IBD. Because patients were on differing immunosuppressive treatments, the repertoires may have picked up extra background noise and inter-individual variability. No difference in repertoire similarity was observed between concordant and discordant twins, possibly owing to limited statistical power. Compared with healthy twins, IBD patients shared fewer clonotypes with other individuals, and the difference was most pronounced in patients with signs of disease activity. Distinction between different T cell subtypes could not be achieved in the analysis. TCRbeta repertoire diversity, by inverse Simpson index, was decreased in IBD patients compared with their healthy co-twins.

With respect to this clonotype: The antigen this receptor binds is unknown.

From each donor, a roughly 2.7 ml peripheral blood sample was collected into PAXgene tubes and kept at -80 degrees C. Without any T cell sorting, total RNA was extracted from whole blood using the PAXgene blood miRNA kit on an automated QIAcube. Deep TCRalpha and TCRbeta repertoire profiling with unique molecular barcoding was performed on peripheral blood of monozygotic twin pairs concordant or discordant for inflammatory bowel disease. For every twin pair, smoking habits were documented, and each individual was categorised as a current, former or never smoker. As encoded in the germline V gene, CDR1 is LGHNA while CDR2 is YNFKEQ. The CDR3 covers 13 residues, taking in both the cysteine and the phenylalanine. No DNA accompanies this entry. Libraries came from 5' RACE. For each TCR library, about 4,000 ng of total RNA was used. cDNA was synthesized with SMARTScribe reverse transcriptase in eight separate reactions per sample. During cDNA synthesis, template switching was used to introduce unique molecular identifiers that contained a 6-nucleotide sample barcode. Two nested PCRs of about 17 and 10 cycles amplified the TCRalpha and TCRbeta cDNA, and bead purification followed each PCR. Before amplification, the cDNA was treated with uracil DNA-glycosylase and purified using the QIAquick PCR purification kit. The second PCR added Illumina TruSeq-compatible adapters along with sample-specific barcodes. Library quality and concentration were checked on TapeStation and Qubit, and libraries were pooled at around 5.3 ng each. Sequencing of the pooled libraries was done on an Illumina HiSeq2500 single-index Rapid Run using custom sequencing primers and 2 x 100 bp reads. In the authors' own workflow: MiGEC version 1.2.6 was used for UMI-based consensus assembly to correct PCR and sequencing errors. MiXCR version 2.1.1 handled V(D)J alignment, clonotype assembly and CDR3 extraction. Gene usage, clonotype sharing and MAIT/NKT TCR abundance were normalised by analysing the top 1000, 10 000 and 20 000 clonotypes per sample. Diversity was computed as the inverse Simpson index with the vegan R package after downsampling to 27 000 UMIs. Paired Mann-Whitney U tests were applied to discordant twin pairs, with Benjamini-Hochberg correction for multiple testing. TCRdb reprocessed the reads, reporting each CDR3 protein sequence once and no DNA. V and J calls and clone size were set by TCRdb, not the authors. This sample's table lists about 110,000 distinct CDR3 sequences. The ten most abundant clones make up around an eighth of the sample.

The sequencing sample was made of blood. This sequence originates from a human donor with ulcerative colitis or Crohn's disease, or a healthy co-twin of an affected twin (not recorded which). The chain is made from TRBV4-2 and TRBJ1-1; TCRdb's D gene call, TRBD1, goes unchecked for lack of DNA. This receptor has the CDR3 CASSRGGNTEAFF.